This TCR beta chain is drawn from a study of blood T cell repertoires in COVID-19. The wider study: Acute-phase and convalescent COVID-19 samples originated in the United States, Italy and Spain.

As processed by the authors: How many nucleated cells were present was estimated from reference gene primer amplification. Produced via immunoSEQ multiplex PCR; TCRdb's table is partial and in-frame only. That table gives V, J and clone size, and the DNA gave D and trimming. In the table there are 250,000 to 400,000 clones, roughly 88% of which are singletons. The germline gives CDR1 SGHVS, CDR2 FNYEAQ. V trimming: 3 bases; J trimming: 5 bases; junction bases outside the gene matches: 18. This CDR3 is 18 amino acids long. The chain combines TRBV7-6 with TRBJ2-5; 7 bases agree with TRBD2. The source of this sequence is a woman younger than 45 with COVID-19, enrolled during active disease. Input material: peripheral blood. As DNA, the CDR3 is TGTGCCAGCAGCTTTCCACAGCGGGACTCTCCATGGGGGGAGACCCAGTACTTC. It is translated as CASSFPQRDSPWGETQYF.